This T cell receptor beta chain stems from a study of T-cell memory formation after mild COVID-19. MiXCR, run by TCRdb on the 5' RACE reads, gives a single entry per CDR3 protein. The table includes some 350,000 distinct CDR3 sequences, over 10% detected once. Deletions cut 7 bases from V and 2 bases from J, with 13 bases between. Germline V lookup: CDR1 SQVTM, CDR2 ANQGSEA. The CDR3 loop spans 13 amino acids. Only a few counts were recorded for this clonotype. The chain has TRBV29-1 and TRBJ2-3; D not resolved. The clonotype comes from a man aged 18 to 35 who had mild COVID-19 (a few samples of this study predate the infection). Cell type and time point are not known. Sequencing used PBMCs or a T cell subset sorted from them (not recorded which). Here the CDR3 DNA reads TGCAGCGCCGGAAAGCAAGACACAGATACGCAGTATTTT. Translation gives CSAGKQDTDTQYF.